Listed below are T cell receptor beta chains from one sample, sequenced in a study of T cell repertoires in cytomegalovirus infection. Each CDR3 protein gets one entry after TCRdb re-called the reads with MiXCR. The sample carries about 250,000 distinct CDR3 sequences, over 15% recorded once. Sequencing was done on a sample of CD8+ T cells from PBMCs. These receptors were collected from a human donor in good health (CMV status not recorded). Some clones in this sample may be carry-over from other donors' samples. CDR3s include the opening cysteine and the closing phenylalanine or tryptophan. Clone size is given for some rows only: seen once, a few or many times, or a class if the clone is expanded.

few | TRBJ2-6 | TRBV15 | CATSRDRGFGANVLTF
once | TRBJ1-2 | TRBV7-9 | CASSQGQGRNYGYTF
few | TRBJ1-4 | TRBV6-1 | CASSEEWRTGVYEKLFF
few | TRBJ2-3 | TRBV6-5 | CATYTATDTQYF
many | TRBJ1-3 | TRBV7-2 | CASSSLSGHRSGNTIYF
few | TRBJ1-3 | TRBV7-3 | CASSWAVGNTIYF
NA | TRBJ1-1 | TRBV2 | CASSGGGTLTEAFF
many | TRBJ2-3 | TRBV5-6 | CASSLLTGTDTQYF
NA | TRBJ2-7 | TRBV4-1 | CASSQHPGQITYEQYF
many | TRBJ1-6 | TRBV11-2 | CASSLGFSYNSPLHF
few | TRBJ1-1 | TRBV4-1 | CASSQGGLGTEAFF
NA | TRBJ2-1 | TRBV9 | CASSVDSGDRGYNEQFF
many | TRBJ2-3 | TRBV7-6 | CASSQPPDGGRGSDTQYF
many | TRBJ1-2 | TRBV7-2 | CASSSLGGGAYGYTF
NA | TRBJ2-5 | TRBV27 | CASKGGGAGETQYF
few | TRBJ1-1 | TRBV6-6 | CASSPRGLNMNTEAFF